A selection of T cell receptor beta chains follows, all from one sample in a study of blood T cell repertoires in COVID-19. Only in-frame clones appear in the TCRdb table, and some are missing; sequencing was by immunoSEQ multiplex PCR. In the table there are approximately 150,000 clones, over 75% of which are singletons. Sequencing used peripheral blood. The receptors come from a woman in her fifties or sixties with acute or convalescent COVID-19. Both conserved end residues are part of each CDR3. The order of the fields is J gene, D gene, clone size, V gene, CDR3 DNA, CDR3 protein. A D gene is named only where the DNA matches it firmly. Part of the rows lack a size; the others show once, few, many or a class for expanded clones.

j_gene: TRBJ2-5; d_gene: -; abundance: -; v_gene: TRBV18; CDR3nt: TGTGCCAGCTCGCCCCCGAGGCGGGAGACCCAGTACTTC; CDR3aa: CASSPPRRETQYF
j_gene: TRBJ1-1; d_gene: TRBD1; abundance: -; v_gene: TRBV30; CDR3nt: TGTGCCTGGAATCGACAGGGAGAGGGGACTGAAGCTTTCTTT; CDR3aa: CAWNRQGEGTEAFF
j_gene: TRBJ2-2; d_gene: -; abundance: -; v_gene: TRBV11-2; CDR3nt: TGTGCCAGCAGCTTAGAGCCAGGGAGGACCGGGGAGCTGTTTTTT; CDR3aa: CASSLEPGRTGELFF
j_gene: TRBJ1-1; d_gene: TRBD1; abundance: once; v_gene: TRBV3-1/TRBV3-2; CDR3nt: TGTGCCAGCAGCCGACCCGGGACAGGAGACACTGAAGCTTTCTTT; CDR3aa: CASSRPGTGDTEAFF
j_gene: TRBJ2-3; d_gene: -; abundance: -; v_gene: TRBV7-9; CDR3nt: TGTGCCAGCAGCGGACTAAGTGGTTTAGATACGCAGTATTTT; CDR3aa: CASSGLSGLDTQYF
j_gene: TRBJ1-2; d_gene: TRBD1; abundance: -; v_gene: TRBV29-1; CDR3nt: TGCAGCGTGATCGGGACAGGGAATTATGGCTACACCTTC; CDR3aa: CSVIGTGNYGYTF
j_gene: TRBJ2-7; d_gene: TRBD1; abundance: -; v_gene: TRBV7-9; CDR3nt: TGTGCCAGCAGCCAACTCCGGGACAGCCCCTACGAGCAGTACTTC; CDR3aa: CASSQLRDSPYEQYF
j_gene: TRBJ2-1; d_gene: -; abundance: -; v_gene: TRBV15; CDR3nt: TGTGCCACCAGCAGATGGGGGAGGGGGGAAGAGGTTGAGCAGTTCTTC; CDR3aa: CATSRWGRGEEVEQFF
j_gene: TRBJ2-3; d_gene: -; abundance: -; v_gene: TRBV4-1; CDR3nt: TGCGCCAGCAGCCAGCAGGGCACAGATACGCAGTATTTT; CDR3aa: CASSQQGTDTQYF
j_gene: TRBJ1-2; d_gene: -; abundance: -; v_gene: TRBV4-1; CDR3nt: TGCGCCAGCAGCCAAACTAGCACCTTTAACTATGGCTACACCTTC; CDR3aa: CASSQTSTFNYGYTF
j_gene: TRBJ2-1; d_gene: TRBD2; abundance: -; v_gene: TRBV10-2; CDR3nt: TGCGCCAGCGTACAGGGGGGGACTAGCGGGAGACTCTACAATGAGCAGTTCTTC; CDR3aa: CASVQGGTSGRLYNEQFF
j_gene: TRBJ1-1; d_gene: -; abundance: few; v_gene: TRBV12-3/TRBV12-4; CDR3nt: TGTGCCAGCAGTTCTGTGCAGGGGTCTGAAGCTTTCTTT; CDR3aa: CASSSVQGSEAFF
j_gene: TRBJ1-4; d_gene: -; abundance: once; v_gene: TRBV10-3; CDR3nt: TGTGCCATCAGCGCTCGGGGTGATTCATTCGCGGAAAAACTGTTTTTT; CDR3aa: CAISARGDSFAEKLFF
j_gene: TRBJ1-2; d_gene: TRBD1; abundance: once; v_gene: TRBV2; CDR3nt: TGTGCCAGCAGTGAATCGGTCCAGGGGGGCGGCTACACCTTC; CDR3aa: CASSESVQGGGYTF
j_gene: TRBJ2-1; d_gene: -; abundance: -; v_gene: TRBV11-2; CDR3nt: TGTGCCAGCAGCATCTGGACACTTGAGCAGTTCTTC; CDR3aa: CASSIWTLEQFF
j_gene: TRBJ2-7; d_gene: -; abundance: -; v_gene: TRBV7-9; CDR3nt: TGTGCCAGCAGCTTAGCGCAGGGGACAAACTACGAGCAGTACTTC; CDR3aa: CASSLAQGTNYEQYF
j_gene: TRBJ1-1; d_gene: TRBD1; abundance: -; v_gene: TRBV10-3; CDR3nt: TGTGCCACCGGTGGGACAGGGGGCACTGAAGCTTTCTTT; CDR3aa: CATGGTGGTEAFF